These 7 T cell receptor beta chains came from one sample sequenced in a study of blood T cell repertoires in COVID-19. The method was immunoSEQ multiplex PCR; TCRdb's version includes in-frame clones alone and lacks a portion of them. The table has 200,000 to 250,000 clones, roughly 88% seen once. The specimen was PBMCs or T cells enriched from blood (not recorded which). The receptor source for this set is a woman in her 30s who had been exposed to COVID-19.

V and J are TRBV5-5 and TRBJ1-1; D ambiguous. Trimming took off 1 base at V and 11 bases at J, with 15 bases between the two ends. This CDR3 comprises 13 residues. CDR1 is SGHKS, CDR2 YYEKEE, per germline (reference sequence). The CDR3 reads CASSLSPQVQAFF. The CDR3 DNA is TGTGCCAGCAGCTTGTCCCCCCAAGTTCAGGCTTTCTTT.

This clone was observed a few times. The rearrangement uses TRBV18 and TRBJ1-2, with D perhaps matching TRBD1 (5 bases). The length of the CDR3 is 13 residues. Trimming pared 8 bases from V and 5 bases from J, leaving 15 bases between. Looked up from germline, CDR1 is KGHSH and CDR2 is LQKENI. The CDR3 coding sequence is TGTGCCAGCCCCCTCGGGGGGTCATATGGCTACACCTTC. Translated: CASPLGGSYGYTF.

This clone has only one observation. CDR3 nucleotide sequence: TGTGCCAGCAGCGGGAGGGACGGGAATAATTCACCCCTCCACTTT. Translating it yields CASSGRDGNNSPLHF. The rearrangement uses TRBV14 and TRBJ1-6; tentative D call: TRBD1 (5 bases). This CDR3 is 15 amino acids long. CDR1 is SGHDN, CDR2 FVKESK, per germline. V was cut by 5 bases and J by 5 bases, with 13 bases left in between.

This chain joins TRBV3-1 (or the pseudogene TRBV3-2) and TRBJ1-5, with D maybe TRBD1 (5 bases). Trimming stripped 6 bases from V and 5 bases from J, with 8 bases between. The CDR3 is made up of 12 amino acids. Germline loops: CDR1 LGHDT, CDR2 YNNKEL (reference sequence). CDR3 sequence reads: CASSGGDQPQHF. The CDR3 DNA is TGTGCCAGCAGTGGAGGGGATCAGCCCCAGCATTTT.

The genes are TRBV7-3 and TRBJ2-7; D is possibly TRBD2 (6 bases). Trimming cost V 6 bases and J 6 bases, with 27 bases left between them. The CDR3 is 17 residues long. Germline values: CDR1 SGHTA, CDR2 FQGTGA. CDR3 region: CASSLEGRGSVRGEQYF. In DNA, the CDR3 is TGTGCCAGCAGTTTGGAGGGACGCGGGTCAGTTAGGGGCGAGCAGTACTTC.

V and J are TRBV5-1 and TRBJ1-4; D is perhaps TRBD1 (5 bases). Germline CDR1 is SGHRS and CDR2 is YFSETQ. CDR3 length: 14 amino acids. Trimming removed 5 bases at V and 3 bases at J, with 11 bases between. CDR3 coding DNA: TGCGCCAGCAGTTCGGCGGGGGCTAATGAAAAACTGTTTTTT. Translating it yields CASSSAGANEKLFF.

This clone showed up just once. V usage is TRBV5-6 and J usage is TRBJ2-1; TRBD1 might be the D (6 bases). The CDR3 is 16 residues long. Trimming took 0 bases from V and 4 from J, leaving 14 bases between them. CDR1 is SGHDT, CDR2 YYEEEE, per germline. The CDR3 DNA reads as TGTGCCAGCAGCTTGGAGGACAGATCCCTTTACAATGAGCAGTTCTTC. It yields the protein CASSLEDRSLYNEQFF.